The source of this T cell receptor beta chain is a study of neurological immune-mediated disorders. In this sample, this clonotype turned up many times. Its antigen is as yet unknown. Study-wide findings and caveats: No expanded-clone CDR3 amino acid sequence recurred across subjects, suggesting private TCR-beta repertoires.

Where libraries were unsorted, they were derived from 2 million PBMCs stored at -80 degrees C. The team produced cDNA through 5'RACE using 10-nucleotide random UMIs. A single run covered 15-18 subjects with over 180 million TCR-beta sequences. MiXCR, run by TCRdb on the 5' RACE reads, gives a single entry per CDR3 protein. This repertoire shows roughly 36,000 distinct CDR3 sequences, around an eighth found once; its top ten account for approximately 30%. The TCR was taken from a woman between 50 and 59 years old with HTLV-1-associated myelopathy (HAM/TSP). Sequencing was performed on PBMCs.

The CDR3 DNA sequence: TGCGCCAGCAGCCAAGATTCCCCTAGGGGGACAGGGTTTTCCTACGAGCAGTACTTC. Translation gives CASSQDSPRGTGFSYEQYF. The chain links TRBV4-3 to TRBJ2-7; TRBD1 aligns across 9 bases. The CDR3 runs to 19 residues. CDR1 is LGHNA, CDR2 YSLEER, per germline. The V and J ends lost 0 bases and 1 base, in that order; junction bases with no gene match: 13.